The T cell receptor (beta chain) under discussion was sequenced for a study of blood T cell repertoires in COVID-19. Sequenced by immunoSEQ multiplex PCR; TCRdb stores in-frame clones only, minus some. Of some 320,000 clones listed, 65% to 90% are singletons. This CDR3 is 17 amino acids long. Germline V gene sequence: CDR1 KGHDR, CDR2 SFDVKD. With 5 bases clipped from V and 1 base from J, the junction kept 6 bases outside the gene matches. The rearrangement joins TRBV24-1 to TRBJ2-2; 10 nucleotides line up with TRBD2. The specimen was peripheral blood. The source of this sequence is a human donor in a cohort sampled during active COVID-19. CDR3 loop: CATSGGASGGNTGELFF. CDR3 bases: TGTGCCACCAGTGGGGGAGCTAGCGGGGGGAACACCGGGGAGCTGTTTTTT.